This T cell receptor (beta chain) was identified during a study of cytomegalovirus exposure and HLA in healthy donors. Study-wide results and caveats: Across donors, most TCRs were seen rarely, yet some public ones were widespread.

Unmatched junction bases numbered 4, after V lost 0 bases and J lost 4 bases. This CDR3 is 16 amino acids long. Germline V CDR1 and CDR2: SGHTA, FQGNSA. Use of 60 Vbeta and 13 Jbeta primers characterized the PCR. Libraries were prepared by immunoSEQ multiplex PCR; TCRdb keeps only in-frame clonotypes and omits some of them. The sample holds around 71,000 clones, roughly 64% seen once. Concerning this clone: Its antigen remains unknown.

This TCR was sampled from a man aged 25-45 years in good health and CMV-seropositive. This rearrangement joins TRBV7-2 to TRBJ2-2; TRBD2 aligns across 8 bases. Material: PBMCs. The CDR3 loop reads CASSLASGTFTGELFF. DNA for the CDR3: TGTGCCAGCAGCTTAGCTAGCGGGACTTTCACCGGGGAGCTGTTTTTT.